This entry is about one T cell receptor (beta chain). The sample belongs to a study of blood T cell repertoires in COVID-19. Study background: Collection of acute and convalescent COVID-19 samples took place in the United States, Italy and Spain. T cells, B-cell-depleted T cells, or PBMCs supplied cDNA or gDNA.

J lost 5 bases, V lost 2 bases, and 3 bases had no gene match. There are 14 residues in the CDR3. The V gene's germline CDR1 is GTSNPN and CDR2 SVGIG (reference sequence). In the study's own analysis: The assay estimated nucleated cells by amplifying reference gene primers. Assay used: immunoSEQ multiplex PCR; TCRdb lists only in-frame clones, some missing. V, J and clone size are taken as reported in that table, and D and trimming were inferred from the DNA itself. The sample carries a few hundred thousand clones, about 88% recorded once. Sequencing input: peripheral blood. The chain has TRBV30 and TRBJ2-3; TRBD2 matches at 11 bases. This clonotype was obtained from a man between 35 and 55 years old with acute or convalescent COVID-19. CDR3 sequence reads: CAWSLAGGRDTQYF. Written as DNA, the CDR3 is TGTGCCTGGAGTCTAGCGGGGGGACGAGATACGCAGTATTTT.